Listed below are T cell receptor beta chains from one sample, sequenced in a study of shared T cell receptors in the human thymus. Profiled with immunoSEQ multiplex PCR; TCRdb holds only in-frame clones, not every one. The sample yields hundreds of thousands of clones, 95% seen once. The sequenced sample consisted of thymocytes. These receptors were collected from a human donor. CDR3s leave out the opening cysteine and the closing phenylalanine or tryptophan.

v_gene	j_gene	CDR3aa
TRBV5-5	TRBJ1-4	ASSYPGRRKLF
TRBV5-1	TRBJ1-5	ASSALGASNQPQH
TRBV28	TRBJ2-7	ASSFAPPGRHYEQY
TRBV18	TRBJ2-6	ASSPGGANVLT
TRBV27	TRBJ1-3	ASRASATGQAPSGNTIY
TRBV7-2	TRBJ1-1	ASSPRDRRPYMNTEAF
TRBV15	TRBJ2-5	ATSREIGTRRGVQETQY
TRBV28	TRBJ2-2	ASSLCTRDRGPLPSSTGELF
TRBV5-4	TRBJ2-7	ASSLERGLYEQY
TRBV27	TRBJ2-7	ASSSIPMTDSYEQY
TRBV9	TRBJ1-2	ASSATAINYGYT
TRBV5-6	TRBJ1-2	ASSPPDRGNWGDYGYT
TRBV23-1	TRBJ2-1	ASNTAGQGTYNEQF
TRBV27	TRBJ2-5	ASSTHMGSWGETQY
TRBV10-3	TRBJ2-7	AISEKVRGGYEQY
TRBV14	TRBJ2-7	ASSQDCRTGGYHEQY
TRBV28	TRBJ1-4	ASSLVSYEKLF